Below are 32 T cell receptor beta chains sequenced from a single sample in a study of shared clonotypes between healthy human individuals. Assay used: immunoSEQ multiplex PCR; TCRdb lists only in-frame clones, some missing. This table holds fewer than 600,000 clones, roughly three quarters found once. Sequences were obtained from PBMCs. These receptors all stem from a woman aged 40 to 49 in good health. Some clones in this sample may be carry-over from other donors' samples.

The V call is TRBV27, the J call TRBJ1-2, with a weak D call TRBD1 (6 bases). From germline, CDR1 is MNHEY and CDR2 SMNVEV (reference sequence). With 8 bases removed from V and 4 bases from J, the gap between germline ends came to 14 bases. CDR3 length equals 13 residues. The CDR3 loop is CASRRDIFYGYTF. The CDR3 bases are TGTGCCAGCCGCCGGGACATATTCTATGGCTACACCTTC.

The chain joins TRBV15 to TRBJ2-5; D possibly corresponds to TRBD1 (6 bases). The CDR3 is made up of 13 amino acids. Germline V gives CDR1 LNHNV, CDR2 YYDKDF (reference sequence). V was cut by 5 bases and J by 5 bases, with 12 bases left in between. The chain's CDR3 is CATSLTGMETQYF. The CDR3 DNA is TGTGCCACCAGCCTAACAGGGATGGAGACCCAGTACTTC.

The J gene is TRBJ1-3, the V gene TRBV7-9; no reliable D call. CDR3 size: 17 residues. The germline CDR1 and CDR2 sequences are SEHNR and FQNEAQ (reference sequence). Trimming stripped 5 bases from V and 0 bases from J, with 17 bases between. CDR3 in DNA: TGTGCCAGCAGCCCGCTTAATGGGGTCTTCTCTGGAAACACCATATATTTT. Protein sequence: CASSPLNGVFSGNTIYF. Full variable domain (missing parts from reference TRBV7-9 and TRBJ1-3): DTGVSQNPRHKITKRGQNVTFRCDPISEHNRLYWYRQTLGQGPEFLTYFQNEAQLEKSRLLSDRFSAERPKGSFSTLEIQRTEQGDSAMYLCASSPLNGVFSGNTIYFGEGSWLTVV.

The CDR3 DNA reads TGTGCCAGCAGTTTGGAGGACTCCTACGAGCAGTACTTC. Amino acids: CASSLEDSYEQYF. J is TRBJ2-7 and V is TRBV28, with D perhaps matching TRBD2 (5 bases). The CDR3 totals 13 residues. Trimming pared 3 bases from V and 0 bases from J, leaving 6 bases between. CDR1 and CDR2 from the germline V gene are MDHEN and SYDVKM.

The V call is TRBV27, the J call TRBJ1-1, with D perhaps TRBD1 (5 bases). CDR3 length: 13 amino acids. V lost 3 bases, J lost 3 bases, and 8 bases lay in between. Germline V lookup: CDR1 MNHEY, CDR2 SMNVEV (reference sequence). The CDR3 spells CASSLNRYTEAFF. In DNA form, the CDR3 reads TGTGCCAGCAGTTTGAACAGGTACACTGAAGCTTTCTTT.

The chain uses TRBV5-1 and TRBJ2-3; perhaps D is TRBD1 or TRBD2 (5 bases each). The CDR3 is made up of 15 amino acids. Trimming cost V 2 bases and J 2 bases, with 12 bases left between them. Germline V CDR1 and CDR2: SGHRS, YFSETQ. CDR3 DNA sequence: TGCGCCAGCAGCTTAGTAGGGACCGCCACAGATACGCAGTATTTT. Its protein is CASSLVGTATDTQYF. The variable domain in full, completed from reference TRBV5-1 and TRBJ2-3, reads KAGVTQTPRYLIKTRGQQVTLSCSPISGHRSVSWYQQTPGQGLQFLFEYFSETQRNKGNFPGRFSGRQFSNSRSEMNVSTLELGDSALYLCASSLVGTATDTQYFGPGTRLTVL.

The gene calls are TRBV7-8 and TRBJ2-1; TRBD2 matches 7 bases. The CDR3 is 14 amino acids. The germline V gene has CDR1 SGHVS and CDR2 FQNEAQ. V was pared by 4 bases and J by 8 bases, with 8 bases of the junction left unmatched. CDR3 region: CASSSNGRSDEQFF. CDR3 DNA: TGTGCCAGCAGCTCGAACGGGAGGTCAGATGAGCAGTTCTTC.

This chain uses TRBV20-1 with TRBJ2-7; D is unclear. The CDR3 runs to 11 residues. V was cut by 6 bases and J by 1 base, with 7 bases left in between. Germline CDR1 and CDR2: DFQATT and SNEGSKA (reference sequence). CDR3 nucleotides: TGCAGTGCCCAAGTTTCCTACGAGCAGTACTTC. Translation gives CSAQVSYEQYF.

This chain links TRBV28 with TRBJ2-1; perhaps D is TRBD1 or TRBD2 (5 bases each). The CDR3 covers 14 residues. Germline values: CDR1 MDHEN, CDR2 SYDVKM. V lost 8 bases to trimming and J lost 7 bases, with 18 bases between them. This chain's CDR3 is CASGTSTTLNEQFF. As DNA, the CDR3 is TGTGCCAGCGGGACCTCAACTACGCTTAATGAGCAGTTCTTC.

The rearrangement uses TRBV28 and TRBJ1-5, with 8 positions matching TRBD1. V lost 4 bases, J lost 3 bases, and 20 bases stayed unmatched. CDR1 and CDR2 from the germline V gene are MDHEN and SYDVKM. The CDR3 loop spans 20 amino acids. CDR3 sequence reads: CASSYPTGDRNGPVNQPQHF. As DNA, the CDR3 is TGTGCCAGCAGTTACCCGACAGGGGATAGGAATGGGCCCGTCAATCAGCCCCAGCATTTT.

About this clone itself: This probably arose from a read error, given a far larger clone one base away. The chain has TRBV29-1 and TRBJ1-2; TRBD1 aligns across 7 bases. CDR1 SQVTM and CDR2 ANQGSEA come from the germline V gene. CDR3 length: 12 amino acids. Written as DNA, the CDR3 is TGCAGCGCTAGGGACAGTAACTATAGCTACACCTTC. This sequence encodes CSARDSNYSYTF.

The chain links TRBV7-2 to TRBJ2-7; a possible D gene is TRBD1 (5 bases). The CDR3 runs 15 residues. Trimming took 6 bases from V and 1 from J, leaving 16 bases between them. Germline V lookup: CDR1 SGHTA, CDR2 FQGNSA. CDR3 amino acids: CASSPVWGFSYEQYF. As DNA, the CDR3 is TGTGCCAGCAGTCCGGTGTGGGGCTTTTCCTACGAGCAGTACTTC.

A word on this clone: A much larger clone differs from this one at a single base, so this may be a read error. The chain couples TRBV5-4 to TRBJ2-3; TRBD2 agrees at 10 bases. The V gene's germline CDR1 is SGHNT and CDR2 YYREEE (reference sequence). The CDR3 spans 15 residues. For the CDR3, the DNA is TGTGACAGCAGCTTACTAGCGGGAATCACAGATACGCAGTATTTT. Its translation: CDSSLLAGITDTQYF.

The V and J genes are TRBV6-1 and TRBJ2-7; 8 bases are shared with TRBD1. Trimming at V came to 5 bases and at J to 2 bases, leaving 8 bases not matched to a gene. Germline-derived CDR1 and CDR2 are MNHNS and SASEGT. The CDR3 spans 15 residues. The CDR3 loop reads CASSTLDRAPYEQYF. CDR3 sequence (DNA): TGTGCCAGCAGTACCCTGGACAGGGCACCCTACGAGCAGTACTTC.

This chain links TRBV5-4 with TRBJ2-5; 8 positions agree with TRBD1. The CDR3 covers 16 residues. Germline V lookup: CDR1 SGHNT, CDR2 YYREEE (reference sequence). V was clipped by 3 bases and J by 1 base; unmatched bases: 8. DNA of the CDR3: TGTGCCAGCAGCTACACAGGGGGTAACGGCCAAGAGACCCAGTACTTC. Its translation is CASSYTGGNGQETQYF.

This sequence joins TRBV7-2 and TRBJ2-1; D remains unclear. The germline V gene encodes CDR1 SGHTA and CDR2 FQGNSA. V dropped 3 bases and J dropped 5 bases, with 8 bases sitting between them. The CDR3 extends over 13 amino acids. CDR3 coding DNA: TGTGCCAGCAGCTTCCGGATAAACAATGAGCAGTTCTTC. Encoded protein: CASSFRINNEQFF. Full variable domain (rest looked up from reference TRBV7-2 and TRBJ2-1): GAGVSQSPSNKVTEKGKDVELRCDPISGHTALYWYRQSLGQGLEFLIYFQGNSAPDKSGLPSDRFSAERTGGSVSTLTIQRTQQEDSAVYLCASSFRINNEQFFGPGTRLTVL.

For the CDR3, the DNA is TGTGCCAGCAGCCAAGATTTCGAGGGGGCGAGAAGCAATCAGCCCCAGCATTTT. Its translation: CASSQDFEGARSNQPQHF. The J gene is TRBJ1-5, the V gene TRBV4-2; TRBD1 matches at 7 bases. This CDR3 is 18 amino acids long. The J segment lost 1 base and the V segment lost 0 bases, leaving 9 bases of the junction unmatched. Germline V gene data show CDR1 as LGHNA and CDR2 as YNFKEQ.

This chain connects TRBV5-1 to TRBJ2-1; the D is unclear. Germline V CDR1 and CDR2: SGHRS, YFSETQ. The CDR3 has 15 residues. V was shortened by 0 bases and J by 5 bases, with 12 bases between the two germline ends. This CDR3 reads CASSLVSSGNNEQFF. The DNA of the CDR3 is TGCGCCAGCAGCTTGGTGTCTAGTGGAAACAATGAGCAGTTCTTC.

This clone showed up just once. The rearrangement links TRBV18 to TRBJ2-1; TRBD2 aligns across 14 bases. Germline V lookup: CDR1 KGHSH, CDR2 LQKENI. The CDR3 is 16 residues long. V gave up 6 bases and J gave up 8 bases; unmatched junction bases: 9. CDR3 in DNA: TGTGCCAGCTCGACCCCGGGGACTAGCGGGAGTTATGAGCAGTTCTTC. Translation: CASSTPGTSGSYEQFF.

In regard to this clone: This may arise from a read error, as a much more abundant clone is one base away. In the same sample, other DNA sequences code for this CDR3. V usage is TRBV9 and J usage is TRBJ2-2; D uncertain. CDR1 and CDR2 (germline): SGDLS, YYNGEE. V shed 6 bases and J shed 3 bases, with 3 bases lying between them. This CDR3 is built from 11 residues. CDR3: CASTDTGELFF. CDR3 sequence (DNA): TGTGCCAGCACAGACACCGGGGAGCTGTTTTTT.

A word on this clone: A far larger clone is one base from this, pointing to a likely read error. This chain links TRBV30 with TRBJ1-2; D ambiguous. This CDR3 has 13 residues. Germline lookup yields CDR1 GTSNPN and CDR2 SVGIG (reference sequence). Trimming removed 5 bases from V and 2 bases from J, with 12 bases in between. DNA for the CDR3: TGTGCCTGGGGTGGTCCAGCAAACTATGGCTACACCTTC. This encodes CAWGGPANYGYTF.

This clone was observed a few times. V gene TRBV6-6 combines with J gene TRBJ1-1; D is possibly TRBD1 (6 bases). Germline values: CDR1 MNHNY, CDR2 SVGAGI (reference sequence). The CDR3 sequence is 16 residues long. V gave up 0 bases and J gave up 5 bases, with 16 bases separating them. CDR3 residues: CASSYSSQGGRTEAFF. CDR3 nucleotides: TGTGCCAGCAGTTACTCCTCACAGGGCGGGAGAACTGAAGCTTTCTTT.

This sequence joins TRBV10-3 and TRBJ2-1; D is possibly TRBD1 (5 bases). CDR3 length: 13 amino acids. V was cut by 8 bases and J by 5 bases, with 13 bases left in between. Germline values: CDR1 ENHRY, CDR2 SYGVKD. CDR3 nucleotide sequence: TGTGCCATCGAGGCTAGGACAAACAATGAGCAGTTCTTC. Amino acid sequence: CAIEARTNNEQFF.

The rearrangement links TRBV4-2 to TRBJ2-1; TRBD2 matches 14 bases. The CDR3 is 16 amino acids. V gave up 2 bases and J gave up 5 bases; unmatched junction bases: 2. The germline CDR1 and CDR2 sequences are LGHNA and YNFKEQ. This CDR3 reads CASSQRLAGGDNEQFF. CDR3 in DNA: TGTGCCAGCAGCCAACGACTAGCGGGAGGGGACAATGAGCAGTTCTTC.

CDR3 sequence reads: CASRMSLYTDTQYF. In DNA form, the CDR3 reads TGTGCCAGCAGAATGAGCCTGTACACAGATACGCAGTATTTT. V usage is TRBV2 and J usage is TRBJ2-3, with D unclear. V was pared by 6 bases and J by 2 bases, with 12 bases between. The CDR3 is 14 residues long. CDR1 is SNHLY, CDR2 FYNNEI, per germline.

The V gene is TRBV19, the J gene TRBJ1-2, with 8 bases aligning to TRBD1. Germline lookup yields CDR1 LNHDA and CDR2 SQIVND (reference sequence). V lost 6 bases, J lost 0 bases, and 3 bases stayed unmatched. The CDR3 is 14 amino acids. The CDR3 DNA sequence: TGTGCCAGTAGCGACAGGGGATCTAACTATGGCTACACCTTC. Its translation: CASSDRGSNYGYTF.

This clone was seen a few times. This likely traces to a read error, being one base from a far larger clone. Different DNA sequences within this sample yield the same CDR3. This sequence joins TRBV12-2 and TRBJ2-3; TRBD2, the D gene given by the table, was not confirmed from the DNA. TRBV12-2 is given as a pseudogene. CDR3 length equals 18 residues. The CDR3: CASRQHDSPSGDTDTQYF. The DNA of the CDR3 is TGCGCAAGTCGCCAACACGATAGCCCTAGCGGGGACACAGATACGCAGTATTTT.

This clone occurred many times. This chain uses TRBV9 with TRBJ2-3; D might be TRBD2 (5 bases). The CDR3 has 14 residues. Germline CDR1 reads SGDLS; CDR2 reads YYNGEE. V lost 0 bases and J 6 bases, leaving 11 bases between the germline ends. The CDR3 spells CASSVGWTGDTQYF. Written as DNA, the CDR3 is TGTGCCAGCAGCGTAGGGTGGACGGGGGATACGCAGTATTTT.

This chain's CDR3 is CASSPDGQETQYF. CDR3 sequence (DNA): TGTGCCAGCAGCCCCGATGGACAAGAGACCCAGTACTTC. The J gene is TRBJ2-5, the V gene TRBV7-3, with D unclear. There are 13 residues in the CDR3. Trimming stripped 5 bases from V and 2 bases from J, with 9 bases between. Germline CDR1 is SGHTA and CDR2 is FQGTGA. Together with reference TRBV7-3 and TRBJ2-5, the CDR3 gives the full variable domain: GAGVSQTPSNKVTEKGKYVELRCDPISGHTALYWYRQSLGQGPEFLIYFQGTGAADDSGLPNDRFFAVRPEGSVSTLKIQRTERGDSAVYLCASSPDGQETQYFGPGTRLLVL.

The gene calls are TRBV28 and TRBJ2-7, with 8 positions matching TRBD2. Losses at the gene ends were 8 bases for V and 2 bases for J; bases not matched to a gene: 20. CDR1 and CDR2 (germline): MDHEN, SYDVKM. The CDR3 totals 18 residues. The CDR3 sequence: CASLGSGSDIVRAYEQYF. The CDR3 bases are TGTGCCAGCTTGGGGAGCGGGAGTGATATCGTCAGGGCCTACGAGCAGTACTTC. The whole variable domain, filled in from reference TRBV28 and TRBJ2-7, reads DVKVTQSSRYLVKRTGEKVFLECVQDMDHENMFWYRQDPGLGLRLIYFSYDVKMKEKGDIPEGYSVSREKKERFSLILESASTNQTSMYLCASLGSGSDIVRAYEQYFGPGTRLTVT.

This sequence joins TRBV18 and TRBJ2-7, with D possibly being TRBD2 (5 bases). CDR1 and CDR2 from the germline V gene are KGHSH and LQKENI. Trimming pared 2 bases from V and 3 bases from J, leaving 8 bases between. The CDR3 totals 13 residues. The CDR3 here is CASSPEGLYEQYF. CDR3 in DNA: TGTGCCAGCTCACCAGAGGGTCTCTACGAGCAGTACTTC. Using reference TRBV18 and TRBJ2-7 for the parts outside the CDR3, the full variable domain is NAGVMQNPRHLVRRRGQEARLRCSPMKGHSHVYWYRQLPEEGLKFMVYLQKENIIDESGMPKERFSAEFPKEGPSILRIQQVVRGDSAAYFCASSPEGLYEQYFGPGTRLTVT.

The rearrangement joins TRBV28 to TRBJ2-3; D is perhaps TRBD2 (5 bases). Per germline, CDR1 MDHEN and CDR2 SYDVKM. V was pared by 4 bases and J by 13 bases, with 12 bases between. This CDR3 region has 11 residues. Here the CDR3 DNA reads TGTGCCAGCAGTTACATGCGGGCCAAGTATTTT. Its protein product is CASSYMRAKYF.